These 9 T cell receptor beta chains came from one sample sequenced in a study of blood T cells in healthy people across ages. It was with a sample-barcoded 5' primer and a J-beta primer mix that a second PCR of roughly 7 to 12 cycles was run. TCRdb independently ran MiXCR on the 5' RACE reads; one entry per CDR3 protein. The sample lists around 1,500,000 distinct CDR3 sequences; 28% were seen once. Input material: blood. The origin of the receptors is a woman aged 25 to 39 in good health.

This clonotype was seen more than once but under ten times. In DNA form, the CDR3 reads TGCGCCAGCAGTTCTCTTCTCCGCAACACTGAAGCTTTCTTT. Encoded protein: CASSSLLRNTEAFF. The V call is TRBV5-1, the J call TRBJ1-1; D uncertain. Trimming pared 5 bases from V and 2 bases from J, leaving 13 bases between. The CDR3 consists of 14 residues. Germline assignment: CDR1 SGHRS and CDR2 YFSETQ.

CDR3 sequence: CASSLQPGTGDEQYF. The CDR3 nucleotides are TGCGCCAGCAGCCTCCAGCCAGGGACAGGGGACGAGCAGTACTTC. The genes are TRBV5-1 and TRBJ2-7; TRBD1 agrees at 10 bases. Germline V lookup: CDR1 SGHRS, CDR2 YFSETQ. V dropped 4 bases and J dropped 5; count of bases not matched to a gene: 9. The CDR3 runs to 15 residues.

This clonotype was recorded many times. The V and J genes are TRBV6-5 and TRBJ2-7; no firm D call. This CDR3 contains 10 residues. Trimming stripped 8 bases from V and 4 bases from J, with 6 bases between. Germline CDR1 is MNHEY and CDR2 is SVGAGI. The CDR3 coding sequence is TGTGCCAGCGGCGTATACGAGCAGTACTTC. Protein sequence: CASGVYEQYF.

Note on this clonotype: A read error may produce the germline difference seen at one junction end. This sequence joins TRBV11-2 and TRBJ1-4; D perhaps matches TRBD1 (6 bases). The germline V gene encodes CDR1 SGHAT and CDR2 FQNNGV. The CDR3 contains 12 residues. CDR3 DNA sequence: TGTGTCAGCAGGGGAGATCATGAAAAACTGTTTTTT. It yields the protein CVSRGDHEKLFF.

For the CDR3, the DNA is TGTGCCAGCAGCTTAGACAGGGAATCACCCCTCCACTTT. Amino acid sequence: CASSLDRESPLHF. V usage is TRBV7-2 and J usage is TRBJ1-6; D may be TRBD1 (6 bases). CDR3 size: 13 residues. CDR1 and CDR2 from the germline V gene are SGHTA and FQGNSA. Trimming left V 1 base short and J 10 bases short, with 8 bases between. The entire variable domain, with the rest obtained from reference TRBV7-2 and TRBJ1-6, is as follows: GAGVSQSPSNKVTEKGKDVELRCDPISGHTALYWYRQSLGQGLEFLIYFQGNSAPDKSGLPSDRFSAERTGGSVSTLTIQRTQQEDSAVYLCASSLDRESPLHFGNGTRLTVT.

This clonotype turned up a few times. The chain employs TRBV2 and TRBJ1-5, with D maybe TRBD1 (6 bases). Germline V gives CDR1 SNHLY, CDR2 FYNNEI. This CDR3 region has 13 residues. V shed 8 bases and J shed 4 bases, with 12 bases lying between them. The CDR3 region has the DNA TGTGCCAGCCAGAGACAGGAGAATCAGCCCCAGCATTTT. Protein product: CASQRQENQPQHF. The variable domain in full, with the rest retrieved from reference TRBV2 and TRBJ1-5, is EPEVTQTPSHQVTQMGQEVILRCVPISNHLYFYWYRQILGQKVEFLVSFYNNEISEKSEIFDDQFSVERPDGSNFTLKIRSTKLEDSAMYFCASQRQENQPQHFGDGTRLSIL.

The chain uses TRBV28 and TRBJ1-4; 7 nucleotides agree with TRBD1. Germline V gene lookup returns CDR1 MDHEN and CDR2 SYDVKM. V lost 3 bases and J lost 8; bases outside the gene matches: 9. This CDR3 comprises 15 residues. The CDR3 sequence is CASSFPRQGAEKLFF. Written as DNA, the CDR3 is TGTGCCAGCAGTTTTCCGAGACAGGGCGCGGAAAAACTGTTTTTT.

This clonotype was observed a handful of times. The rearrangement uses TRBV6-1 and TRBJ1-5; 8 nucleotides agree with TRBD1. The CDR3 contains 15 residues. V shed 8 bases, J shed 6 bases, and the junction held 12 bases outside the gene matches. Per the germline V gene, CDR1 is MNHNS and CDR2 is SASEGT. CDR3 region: CASALIQGAGQPQHF. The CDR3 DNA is TGTGCCAGCGCCCTCATTCAGGGGGCCGGTCAGCCCCAGCATTTT.

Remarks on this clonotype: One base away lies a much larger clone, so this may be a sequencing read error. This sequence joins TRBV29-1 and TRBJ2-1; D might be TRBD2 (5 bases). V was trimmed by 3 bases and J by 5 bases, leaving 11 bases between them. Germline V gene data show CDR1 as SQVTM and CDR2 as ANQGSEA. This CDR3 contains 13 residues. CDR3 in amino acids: CSVDVGGHNEQFF. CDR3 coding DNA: TGCAGCGTTGATGTCGGCGGGCACAATGAGCAGTTCTTC.